The 30 T cell receptor beta chains reported below all come from one sample, sequenced in a study of PD-1 blockade in mismatch repair-deficient tumors. Assay used: immunoSEQ multiplex PCR; TCRdb lists only in-frame clones, some missing. The sample carries about 120,000 clones, approximately 80% recorded once. The sequencing used peripheral blood, collected around 60 weeks after starting pembrolizumab. Receptors were obtained from an adult with mismatch repair-deficient cancer.

This chain connects TRBV5-1 to TRBJ2-3; D may be TRBD1 (5 bases). The CDR3 runs 14 residues. V lost 3 bases and J 2 bases, leaving 10 bases between the germline ends. The germline V gene encodes CDR1 SGHRS and CDR2 YFSETQ. DNA for the CDR3: TGCGCCAGCAGCTCTATGGACACCACAGATACGCAGTATTTT. Residues: CASSSMDTTDTQYF.

CDR3 sequence (DNA): TGTGCCAGCAGCTTATACAGGGACAGTGAAGCTTTCTTT. Encoded protein: CASSLYRDSEAFF. The chain links TRBV7-2 to TRBJ1-1, with TRBD1 identical over 7 bases. CDR3 length equals 13 residues. Germline loops: CDR1 SGHTA, CDR2 FQGNSA. V dropped 2 bases and J dropped 7; count of bases not matched to a gene: 4.

The chain joins TRBV15 to TRBJ2-5; 12 bases map to TRBD2. V gave up 0 bases and J gave up 4 bases; unmatched junction bases: 6. From germline, CDR1 is LNHNV and CDR2 YYDKDF (reference sequence). CDR3 length: 17 amino acids. The CDR3 is CATSRDSASGRGETQYF. CDR3 sequence (DNA): TGTGCCACCAGCAGAGATTCGGCTAGCGGGAGGGGAGAGACCCAGTACTTC.

V usage is TRBV6-4 and J usage is TRBJ1-2; D unclear. The length of the CDR3 is 15 residues. Looked up from germline, CDR1 is MRHNA and CDR2 is SNTAGT. V lost 3 bases and J 0 bases, leaving 11 bases between the germline ends. CDR3 nucleotides: TGTGCCAGCAGTGAAGATGCCTCCTCTAACTATGGCTACACCTTC. Its translation: CASSEDASSNYGYTF.

This sequence joins TRBV12-5 and TRBJ1-2; D is unclear. V was cut by 2 bases and J by 5 bases, with 12 bases left in between. The CDR3 runs to 14 residues. Per the germline V gene, CDR1 is LGHNT and CDR2 is FRNRAP. The CDR3 DNA reads as TGTGCTAGTGGTTTGATACAAATAGGTTATGGCTACACCTTC. Translating it yields CASGLIQIGYGYTF. The full variable domain, completed using reference TRBV12-5 and TRBJ1-2, is DARVTQTPRHKVTEMGQEVTMRCQPILGHNTVFWYRQTMMQGLELLAYFRNRAPLDDSGMPKDRFSAEMPDATLATLKIQPSEPRDSAVYFCASGLIQIGYGYTFGSGTRLTVV.

This sequence joins TRBV6-5 and TRBJ2-7; 8 bases map to TRBD2. V dropped 4 bases and J dropped 4; count of bases not matched to a gene: 9. Looked up from germline, CDR1 is MNHEY and CDR2 is SVGAGI. This CDR3 has 15 residues. The CDR3 sequence is CASSWGGGRKYEQYF. CDR3 coding DNA: TGTGCCAGCAGTTGGGGTGGCGGGAGGAAGTACGAGCAGTACTTC.

The chain uses TRBV27 and TRBJ1-1; TRBD1 might be the D (6 bases). CDR3 size: 15 residues. The V end was cut by 6 bases, the J end by 4 bases, with 18 bases between. CDR1 is MNHEY and CDR2 is SMNVEV in the germline V gene (reference sequence). The CDR3 sequence is CASRAWIAGATEAFF. Here the CDR3 DNA reads TGTGCCAGCAGAGCTTGGATCGCGGGGGCCACTGAAGCTTTCTTT.

This rearrangement joins TRBV5-5 to TRBJ1-5, with 8 bases matching TRBD1. Looked up from germline, CDR1 is SGHKS and CDR2 is YYEKEE (reference sequence). This CDR3 has 15 amino acids. With V trimmed by 1 base and J by 0 bases, 0 bases remained unmatched. The CDR3 sequence is CASSLTGGSNQPQHF. CDR3 bases: TGTGCCAGCAGCTTGACAGGGGGTAGCAATCAGCCCCAGCATTTT.

This clone came up once. The chain employs TRBV29-1 and TRBJ1-1; maybe TRBD1 (5 bases). Germline V gene lookup returns CDR1 SQVTM and CDR2 ANQGSEA. The CDR3 loop spans 12 amino acids. V lost 3 bases, J lost 7 bases, and 12 bases lay in between. The CDR3 loop reads CSVEGGSVEAFF. CDR3 coding DNA: TGCAGCGTTGAGGGGGGATCGGTTGAAGCTTTCTTT. Looking up the rest from reference TRBV29-1 and TRBJ1-1 gives the full variable domain: SAVISQKPSRDICQRGTSLTIQCQVDSQVTMMFWYRQQPGQSLTLIATANQGSEATYESGFVIDKFPISRPNLTFSTLTVSNMSPEDSSIYLCSVEGGSVEAFFGQGTRLTVV.

V is TRBV7-3 and J is TRBJ2-1; D is unresolved. Germline CDR1 reads SGHTA; CDR2 reads FQGTGA. Deletions cut 5 bases from V and 8 bases from J, with 19 bases between. The CDR3 sequence is 15 residues long. The CDR3 DNA follows: TGTGCCAGCAGCCCAAACCCAATCCCTAGGGATGAGCAGTTCTTC. Its protein is CASSPNPIPRDEQFF.

The chain is built from TRBV2 and TRBJ1-5, with TRBD1 matching 7 bases. This CDR3 comprises 14 residues. V lost 7 bases to trimming and J lost 6 bases; unmatched junction nucleotides: 9. Germline lookup yields CDR1 SNHLY and CDR2 FYNNEI. CDR3 sequence: CASTAQGSTQPQHF. The CDR3 coding sequence is TGTGCCAGCACGGCACAGGGGTCCACTCAGCCCCAGCATTTT.

The gene calls are TRBV10-3 and TRBJ1-1, with 10 bases that match TRBD1. Germline lookup yields CDR1 ENHRY and CDR2 SYGVKD. V trimming: 4 bases; J trimming: 4 bases; junction bases outside the gene matches: 24. The CDR3 covers 21 residues. The CDR3 DNA follows: TGTGCCATCAGTGTAGTCCGGGACAGGGGCCAAAGTAAGAAAGTTAGCACTGAAGCTTTCTTT. The encoded protein is CAISVVRDRGQSKKVSTEAFF.

This clone has more than one count but fewer than ten. This sequence joins TRBV19 and TRBJ1-2, with D unclear. V lost 4 bases, J lost 4 bases, and 4 bases lay in between. This CDR3 is 11 amino acids long. Germline V gives CDR1 LNHDA, CDR2 SQIVND (reference sequence). CDR3 protein: CASSKPYGYTF. In DNA, the CDR3 is TGTGCCAGTAGTAAACCCTATGGCTACACCTTC.

The rearrangement uses TRBV27 and TRBJ1-2; 7 bases line up with TRBD1. The CDR3 has 14 residues. Unmatched junction bases numbered 11, after V lost 5 bases and J lost 8 bases. Germline V gene lookup returns CDR1 MNHEY and CDR2 SMNVEV (reference sequence). Here the CDR3 reads CASSPGAGGRGYTF. DNA for the CDR3: TGTGCCAGCAGTCCCGGGGCAGGGGGACGAGGCTACACCTTC.

This clone came up once. The genes are TRBV19 and TRBJ1-1; TRBD1 matches 7 bases. CDR1 and CDR2 (germline): LNHDA, SQIVND (reference sequence). Trimming took 1 base from V and 3 from J; bases not matched to a gene: 2. This CDR3 region has 14 residues. The CDR3 DNA follows: TGTGCCAGTAGTATAGGACAGGGAGACACTGAAGCTTTCTTT. It encodes CASSIGQGDTEAFF.

V usage is TRBV7-9 and J usage is TRBJ2-2, with 7 positions matching TRBD2. CDR3 length equals 16 residues. The V and J ends lost 3 bases and 4 bases, in that order; junction bases with no gene match: 8. Per the germline V gene, CDR1 is SEHNR and CDR2 is FQNEAQ (reference sequence). Here the CDR3 DNA reads TGTGCCAGCAGCTTCGGATTCCGCGGGGGCACCGGGGAGCTGTTTTTT. Its protein is CASSFGFRGGTGELFF. Full variable domain (outside the CDR3, taken from reference TRBV7-9 and TRBJ2-2): DTGVSQNPRHKITKRGQNVTFRCDPISEHNRLYWYRQTLGQGPEFLTYFQNEAQLEKSRLLSDRFSAERPKGSFSTLEIQRTEQGDSAMYLCASSFGFRGGTGELFFGEGSRLTVL.

This clone was seen once. J is TRBJ2-5 and V is TRBV18; D is uncertain. The CDR3 has 13 amino acids. V shed 6 bases and J shed 0 bases, with 8 bases lying between them. Germline lookup yields CDR1 KGHSH and CDR2 LQKENI. CDR3 nucleotide sequence: TGTGCCAGCTCCCCTATTTACCAAGAGACCCAGTACTTC. This translates into CASSPIYQETQYF.

This chain uses TRBV12-5 with TRBJ2-2; maybe TRBD2 (6 bases). The CDR3 runs 15 residues. Germline-derived CDR1 and CDR2 are LGHNT and FRNRAP. The germline V and J ends were trimmed by 7 bases and 1 base, with 13 bases remaining between them. The CDR3 nucleotides are TGTGCTAGTGCCTATGGGGGGAAGAACACCGGGGAGCTGTTTTTT. This sequence encodes CASAYGGKNTGELFF.

The CDR3 DNA reads as TGCGCCAGCAGCTTGACCCCCCTAGCGGGAGGAGGCAATGAGCAGTTCTTC. Translation gives CASSLTPLAGGGNEQFF. The rearrangement uses TRBV5-1 and TRBJ2-1; the match to TRBD2 covers 11 bases. After removal of 1 base from V and 6 bases from J, the junction contained 9 bases not matched to a gene. Germline CDR1 SGHRS, CDR2 YFSETQ. The CDR3 has 17 residues. Complete variable domain (other parts from reference TRBV5-1 and TRBJ2-1): KAGVTQTPRYLIKTRGQQVTLSCSPISGHRSVSWYQQTPGQGLQFLFEYFSETQRNKGNFPGRFSGRQFSNSRSEMNVSTLELGDSALYLCASSLTPLAGGGNEQFFGPGTRLTVL.

This rearrangement joins TRBV7-2 to TRBJ1-1, with D perhaps matching TRBD1 (5 bases). The CDR3 is 14 amino acids. The V and J ends lost 1 base and 7 bases respectively, with 13 bases between them. Germline CDR1 reads SGHTA; CDR2 reads FQGNSA. CDR3 residues: CASSLEGKQGEAFF. The DNA of the CDR3 is TGTGCCAGCAGCTTAGAGGGGAAACAAGGTGAAGCTTTCTTT.

The rearrangement links TRBV12-5 to TRBJ2-7; 9 nucleotides match TRBD1. The trim removed 5 bases at V and 5 bases at J, leaving 7 bases unmatched. Germline V gene lookup returns CDR1 LGHNT and CDR2 FRNRAP. This CDR3 contains 14 residues. CDR3 in amino acids: CASGPGTGRNEQYF. The CDR3 region has the DNA TGTGCTAGTGGTCCCGGGACAGGGCGGAACGAGCAGTACTTC. Variable domain in full (rest from reference TRBV12-5 and TRBJ2-7): DARVTQTPRHKVTEMGQEVTMRCQPILGHNTVFWYRQTMMQGLELLAYFRNRAPLDDSGMPKDRFSAEMPDATLATLKIQPSEPRDSAVYFCASGPGTGRNEQYFGPGTRLTVT.

This sequence joins TRBV19 and TRBJ2-1; 7 nucleotides agree with TRBD2. The V gene's germline CDR1 is LNHDA and CDR2 SQIVND (reference sequence). The CDR3 consists of 15 residues. V gave up 5 bases and J gave up 6 bases; unmatched junction bases: 10. The CDR3 sequence is CASSLRLAGGNEQFF. Here the CDR3 DNA reads TGTGCCAGTAGTCTTCGACTAGCCGGAGGCAATGAGCAGTTCTTC.

The rearrangement joins TRBV7-3 to TRBJ2-4; 8 positions match TRBD1. Trimming took 5 bases from V and 7 from J; bases not matched to a gene: 7. This CDR3 has 14 amino acids. Germline V CDR1 and CDR2: SGHTA, FQGTGA. CDR3 sequence (DNA): TGTGCCAGCAGCCTCGACAGGGGAAGCAACATTCAGTACTTC. Its protein product is CASSLDRGSNIQYF. The full variable domain, rest sourced from reference TRBV7-3 and TRBJ2-4, is GAGVSQTPSNKVTEKGKYVELRCDPISGHTALYWYRQSLGQGPEFLIYFQGTGAADDSGLPNDRFFAVRPEGSVSTLKIQRTERGDSAVYLCASSLDRGSNIQYFGAGTRLSVL.

To note about this clone: An end of the junction does not agree with germline; a read error may underlie this. The genes are TRBV2 and TRBJ1-1, with D tentatively TRBD1 (6 bases). The CDR3 loop spans 14 amino acids. CDR1 SNHLY and CDR2 FYNNEI come from the germline V gene. This CDR3 reads CASSQGRRSDPPIF. The DNA of the CDR3 is TGTGCCAGCAGCCAGGGGCGACGGTCGGATCCTCCCATCTTT.

J is TRBJ2-5 and V is TRBV7-3; TRBD2 matches 8 bases. The CDR3 loop spans 14 amino acids. Germline V gene sequence: CDR1 SGHTA, CDR2 FQGTGA. The J segment lost 0 bases and the V segment lost 3 bases, leaving 0 bases of the junction unmatched. CDR3 nucleotides: TGTGCCAGCAGCTTCGGGAGGGACCAAGAGACCCAGTACTTC. This gives the protein CASSFGRDQETQYF.

The chain combines TRBV15 with TRBJ2-7; D is unclear. The germline gives CDR1 LNHNV, CDR2 YYDKDF (reference sequence). Trimming cost V 4 bases and J 0 bases, with 13 bases left between them. The CDR3 loop spans 15 amino acids. The DNA for the CDR3 is TGTGCCACCAGCATTCTAGACGGCCGCTCCTACGAGCAGTACTTC. Translating gives CATSILDGRSYEQYF.

The chain recombines TRBV6-5 with TRBJ1-2, with a possible D match to TRBD1 (5 bases). This CDR3 region has 14 residues. V lost 0 bases, J lost 3 bases, and 8 bases lay in between. The germline CDR1 and CDR2 sequences are MNHEY and SVGAGI. The CDR3 nucleotides are TGTGCCAGCAGTTACTCGACAGAGTACTATGGCTACACCTTC. It translates to CASSYSTEYYGYTF.

The chain has TRBV19 and TRBJ1-2; tentatively, D is TRBD1 (5 bases). V gave up 4 bases and J gave up 7 bases, with 10 bases separating them. The CDR3 consists of 12 residues. Germline CDR1 is LNHDA and CDR2 is SQIVND (reference sequence). CDR3 loop: CASSRGRAGYTF. The CDR3 DNA is TGTGCCAGTAGTAGGGGCAGAGCTGGCTACACCTTC. The whole variable domain, filled in from reference TRBV19 and TRBJ1-2, reads DGGITQSPKYLFRKEGQNVTLSCEQNLNHDAMYWYRQDPGQGLRLIYYSQIVNDFQKGDIAEGYSVSREKKESFPLTVTSAQKNPTAFYLCASSRGRAGYTFGSGTRLTVV.

The V gene is TRBV6-5, the J gene TRBJ1-2; TRBD1 might be the D (6 bases). The CDR3 covers 14 residues. Germline CDR1 is MNHEY and CDR2 is SVGAGI. The ends were cut back, 9 bases at V and 2 bases at J, with 16 bases in the middle. Here the CDR3 reads CARNRDKLNYGYTF. The CDR3 region has the DNA TGTGCCAGAAACCGGGACAAACTAAACTATGGCTACACCTTC.

In its sample, this clone is medium-sized. J is TRBJ2-6 and V is TRBV4-3, with a possible D match to TRBD2 (5 bases). The CDR3 loop spans 16 amino acids. Trimming removed 0 bases at V and 0 bases at J, with 6 bases between. Germline V gives CDR1 LGHNA, CDR2 YSLEER. Here the CDR3 reads CASSQDAGSGANVLTF. CDR3 DNA sequence: TGCGCCAGCAGCCAAGATGCGGGCTCTGGGGCCAACGTCCTGACTTTC.